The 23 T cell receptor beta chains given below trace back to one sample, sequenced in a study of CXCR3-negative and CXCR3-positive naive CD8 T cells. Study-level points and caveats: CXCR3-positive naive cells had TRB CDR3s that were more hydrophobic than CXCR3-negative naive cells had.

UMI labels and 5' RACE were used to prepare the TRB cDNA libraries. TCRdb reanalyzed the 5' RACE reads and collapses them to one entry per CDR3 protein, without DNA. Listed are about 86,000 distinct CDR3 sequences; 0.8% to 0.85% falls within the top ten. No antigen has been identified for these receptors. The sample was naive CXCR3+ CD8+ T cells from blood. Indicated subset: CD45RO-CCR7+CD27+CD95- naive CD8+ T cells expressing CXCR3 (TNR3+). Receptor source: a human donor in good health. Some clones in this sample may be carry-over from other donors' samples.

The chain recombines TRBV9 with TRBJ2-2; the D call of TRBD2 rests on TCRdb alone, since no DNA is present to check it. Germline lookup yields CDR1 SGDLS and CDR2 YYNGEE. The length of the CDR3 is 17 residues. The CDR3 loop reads CASSVVPAGVDTGELFF.

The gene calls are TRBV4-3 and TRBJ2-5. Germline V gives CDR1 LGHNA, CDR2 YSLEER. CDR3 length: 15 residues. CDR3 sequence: CASSQDAGYQETQYF.

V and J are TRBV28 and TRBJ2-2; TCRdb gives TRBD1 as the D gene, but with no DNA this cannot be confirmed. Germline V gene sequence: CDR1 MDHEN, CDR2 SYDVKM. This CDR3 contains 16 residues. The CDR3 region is CAISPRAGLNTGELFF.

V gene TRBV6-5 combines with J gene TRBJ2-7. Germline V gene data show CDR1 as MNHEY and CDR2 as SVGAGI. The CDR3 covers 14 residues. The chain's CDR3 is CASSYDLVGKEQYF.

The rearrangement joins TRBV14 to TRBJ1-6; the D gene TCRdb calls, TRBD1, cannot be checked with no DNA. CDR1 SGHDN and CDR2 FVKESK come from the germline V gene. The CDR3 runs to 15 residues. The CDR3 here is CASSHAGERVWTLHF.

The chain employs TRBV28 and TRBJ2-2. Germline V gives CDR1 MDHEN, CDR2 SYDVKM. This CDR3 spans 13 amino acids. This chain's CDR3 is CASSSDPTGELFF.

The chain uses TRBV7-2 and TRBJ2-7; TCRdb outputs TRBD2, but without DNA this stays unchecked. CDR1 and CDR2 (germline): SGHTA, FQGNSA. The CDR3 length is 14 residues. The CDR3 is CASSLTAGGYEQYF. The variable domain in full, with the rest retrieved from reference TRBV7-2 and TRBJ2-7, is GAGVSQSPSNKVTEKGKDVELRCDPISGHTALYWYRQSLGQGLEFLIYFQGNSAPDKSGLPSDRFSAERTGGSVSTLTIQRTQQEDSAVYLCASSLTAGGYEQYFGPGTRLTVT.

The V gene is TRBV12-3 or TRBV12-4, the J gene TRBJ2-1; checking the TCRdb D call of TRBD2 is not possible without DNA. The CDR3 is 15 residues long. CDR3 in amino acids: CASSSPGLADNEQFF.

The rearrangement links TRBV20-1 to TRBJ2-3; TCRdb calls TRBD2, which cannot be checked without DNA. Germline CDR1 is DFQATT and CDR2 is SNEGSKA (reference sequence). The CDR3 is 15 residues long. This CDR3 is CSATNSGSSTDTQYF.

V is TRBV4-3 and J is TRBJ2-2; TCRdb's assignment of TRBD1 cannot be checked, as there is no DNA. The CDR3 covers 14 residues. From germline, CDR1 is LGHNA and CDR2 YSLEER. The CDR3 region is CASSRQGNTGELFF.

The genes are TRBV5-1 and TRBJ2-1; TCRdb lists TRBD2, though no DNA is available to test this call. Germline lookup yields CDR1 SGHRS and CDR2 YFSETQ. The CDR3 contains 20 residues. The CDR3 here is CASSLGLAGNWKSSYNEQFF.

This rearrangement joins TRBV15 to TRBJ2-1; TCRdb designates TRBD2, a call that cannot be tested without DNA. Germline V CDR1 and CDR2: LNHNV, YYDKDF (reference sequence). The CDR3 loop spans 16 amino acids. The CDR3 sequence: CATSVPPGLDRNEQFF.

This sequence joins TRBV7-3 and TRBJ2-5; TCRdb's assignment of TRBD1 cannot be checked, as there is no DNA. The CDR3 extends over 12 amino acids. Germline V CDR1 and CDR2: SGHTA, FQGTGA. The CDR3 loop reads CASPAGRKTQYF.

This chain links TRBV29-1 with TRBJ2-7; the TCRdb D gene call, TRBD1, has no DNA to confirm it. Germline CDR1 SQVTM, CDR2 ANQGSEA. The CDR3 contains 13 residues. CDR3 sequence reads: CSAGGDSPYEQYF.

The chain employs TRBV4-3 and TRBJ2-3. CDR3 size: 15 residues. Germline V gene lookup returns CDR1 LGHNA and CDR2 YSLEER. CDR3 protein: CASSQVPTSTDTQYF.

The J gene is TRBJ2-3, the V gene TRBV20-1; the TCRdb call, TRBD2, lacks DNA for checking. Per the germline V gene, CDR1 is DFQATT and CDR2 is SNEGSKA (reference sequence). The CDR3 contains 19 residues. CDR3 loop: CSARVSWLAGGPSTDTQYF.

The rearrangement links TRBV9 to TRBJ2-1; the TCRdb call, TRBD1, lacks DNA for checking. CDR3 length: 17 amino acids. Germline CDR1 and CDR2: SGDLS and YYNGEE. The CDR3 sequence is CASSVRPDMGGYNEQFF.

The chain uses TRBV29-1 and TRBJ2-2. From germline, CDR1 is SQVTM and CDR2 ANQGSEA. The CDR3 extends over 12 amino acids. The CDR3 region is CSVPRDTGELFF.

The CDR3: CSVTKSEGWAYNEQFF. The rearrangement joins TRBV29-1 to TRBJ2-1; TCRdb's D call of TRBD2 is untestable without DNA. The CDR3 is 16 residues long. In germline, CDR1 is SQVTM, CDR2 ANQGSEA.

The chain's CDR3 is CASSPLHLLYEQYF. The chain uses TRBV7-9 and TRBJ2-7. This CDR3 spans 14 amino acids. The germline gives CDR1 SEHNR, CDR2 FQNEAQ (reference sequence).

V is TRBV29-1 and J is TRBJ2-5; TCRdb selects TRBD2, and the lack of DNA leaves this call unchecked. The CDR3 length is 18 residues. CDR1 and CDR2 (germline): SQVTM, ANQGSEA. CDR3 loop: CSARHRIAGANYQETQYF.

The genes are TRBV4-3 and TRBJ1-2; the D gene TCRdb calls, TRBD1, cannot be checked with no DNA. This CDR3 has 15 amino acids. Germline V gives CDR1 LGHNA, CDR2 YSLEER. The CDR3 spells CASSQDIGQGRGYTF.

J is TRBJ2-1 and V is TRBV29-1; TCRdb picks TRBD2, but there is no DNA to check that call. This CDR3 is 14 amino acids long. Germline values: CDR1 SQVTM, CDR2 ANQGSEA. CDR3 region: CSVEGQREGNEQFF.